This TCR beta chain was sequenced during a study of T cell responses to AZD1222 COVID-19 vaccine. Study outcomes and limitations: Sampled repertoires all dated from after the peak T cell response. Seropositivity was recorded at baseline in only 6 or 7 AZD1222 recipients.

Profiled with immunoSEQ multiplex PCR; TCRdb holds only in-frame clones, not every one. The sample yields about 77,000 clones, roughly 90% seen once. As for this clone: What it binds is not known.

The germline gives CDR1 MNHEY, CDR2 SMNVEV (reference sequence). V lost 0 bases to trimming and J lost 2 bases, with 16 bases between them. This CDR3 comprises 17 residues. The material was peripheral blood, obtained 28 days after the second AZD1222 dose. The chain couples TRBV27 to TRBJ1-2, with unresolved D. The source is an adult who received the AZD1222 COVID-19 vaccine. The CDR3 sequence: CASSLSAVGGGNYGYTF. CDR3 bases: TGTGCCAGCAGTTTATCGGCGGTAGGAGGAGGGAACTATGGCTACACCTTC.